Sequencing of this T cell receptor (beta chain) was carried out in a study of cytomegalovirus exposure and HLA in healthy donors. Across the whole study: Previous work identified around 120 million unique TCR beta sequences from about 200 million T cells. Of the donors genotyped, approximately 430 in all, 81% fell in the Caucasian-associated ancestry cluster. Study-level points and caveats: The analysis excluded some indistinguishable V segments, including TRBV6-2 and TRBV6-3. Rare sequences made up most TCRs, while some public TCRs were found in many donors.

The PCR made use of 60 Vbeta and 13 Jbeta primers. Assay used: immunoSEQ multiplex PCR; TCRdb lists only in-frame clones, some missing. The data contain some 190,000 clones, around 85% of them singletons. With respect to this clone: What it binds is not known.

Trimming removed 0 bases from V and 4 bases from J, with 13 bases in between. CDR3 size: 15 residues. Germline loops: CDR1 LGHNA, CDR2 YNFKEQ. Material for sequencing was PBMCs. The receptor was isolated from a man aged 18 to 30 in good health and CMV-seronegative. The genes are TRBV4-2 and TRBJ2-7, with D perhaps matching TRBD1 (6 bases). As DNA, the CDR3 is TGTGCCAGCAGCCAAGATTCAGGGGCCTCATACGAGCAGTACTTC. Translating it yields CASSQDSGASYEQYF.